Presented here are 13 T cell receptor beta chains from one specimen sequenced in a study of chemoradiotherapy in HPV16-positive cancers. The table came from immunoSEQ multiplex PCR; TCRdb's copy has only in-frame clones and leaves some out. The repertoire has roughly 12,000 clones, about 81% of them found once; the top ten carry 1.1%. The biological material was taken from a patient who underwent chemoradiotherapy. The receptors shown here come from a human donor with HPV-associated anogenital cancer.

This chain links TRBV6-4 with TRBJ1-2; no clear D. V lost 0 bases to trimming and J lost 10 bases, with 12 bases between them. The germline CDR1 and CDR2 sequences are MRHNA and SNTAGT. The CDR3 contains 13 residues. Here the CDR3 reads CASSDSNRPPYTF. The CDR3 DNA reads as TGTGCCAGCAGTGACTCGAACCGGCCCCCCTACACCTTC.

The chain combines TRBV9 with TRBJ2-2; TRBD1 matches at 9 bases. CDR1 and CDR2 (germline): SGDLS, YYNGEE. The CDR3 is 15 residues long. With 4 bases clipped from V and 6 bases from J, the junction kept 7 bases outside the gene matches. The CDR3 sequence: CASSSQGAAAGELFF. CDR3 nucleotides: TGTGCCAGCAGCTCACAGGGGGCGGCAGCCGGGGAGCTGTTTTTT.

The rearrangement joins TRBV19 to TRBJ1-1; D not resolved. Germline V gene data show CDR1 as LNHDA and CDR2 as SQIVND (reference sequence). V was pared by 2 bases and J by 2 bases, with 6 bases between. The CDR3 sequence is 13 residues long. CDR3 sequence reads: CASSIRDNTEAFF. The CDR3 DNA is TGTGCCAGTAGTATAAGGGATAACACTGAAGCTTTCTTT.

CDR3 DNA: TGTGCCAGCAGCTTAGATCATCGAGGGAATGGCTACACCTTC. Residues: CASSLDHRGNGYTF. The J gene is TRBJ1-2, the V gene TRBV11-2; D uncertain. This CDR3 contains 14 residues. V lost 0 bases and J 6 bases, leaving 11 bases between the germline ends. CDR1 and CDR2 from the germline V gene are SGHAT and FQNNGV.

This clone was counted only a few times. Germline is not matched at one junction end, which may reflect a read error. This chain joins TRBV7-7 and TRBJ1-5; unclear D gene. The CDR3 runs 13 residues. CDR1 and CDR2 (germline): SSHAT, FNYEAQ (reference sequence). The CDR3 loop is CASSQDETQPQHF. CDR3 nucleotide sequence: TGTGCTAGCAGCCAGGACGAAACCCAGCCCCAGCATTTT. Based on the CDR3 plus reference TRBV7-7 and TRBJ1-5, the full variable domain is GAGVSQSPRYKVTKRGQDVTLRCDPISSHATLYWYQQALGQGPEFLTYFNYEAQPDKSGLPSDRFSAERPEGSISTLTIQRTEQRDSAMYRCASSQDETQPQHFGDGTRLSIL.

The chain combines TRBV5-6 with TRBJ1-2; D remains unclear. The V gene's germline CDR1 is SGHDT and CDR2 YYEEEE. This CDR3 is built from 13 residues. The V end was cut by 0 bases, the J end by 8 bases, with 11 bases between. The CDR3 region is CASSLVATGGYTF. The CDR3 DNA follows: TGTGCCAGCAGCTTGGTGGCAACGGGCGGCTACACCTTC.

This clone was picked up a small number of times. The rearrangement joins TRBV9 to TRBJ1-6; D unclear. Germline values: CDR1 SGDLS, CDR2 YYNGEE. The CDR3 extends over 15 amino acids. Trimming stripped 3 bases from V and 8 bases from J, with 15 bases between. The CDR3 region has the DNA TGTGCCAGCAGCGAGCTCTCAGAAGCGGATTCACCCCTCCACTTT. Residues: CASSELSEADSPLHF.

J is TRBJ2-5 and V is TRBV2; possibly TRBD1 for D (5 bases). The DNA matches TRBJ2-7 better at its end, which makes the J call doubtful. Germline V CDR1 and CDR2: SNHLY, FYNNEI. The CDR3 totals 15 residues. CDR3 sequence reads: CAINPGQGDPYEQYF. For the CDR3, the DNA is TGTGCCATCAACCCGGGCCAGGGTGATCCCTACGAGCAGTACTTC.

The CDR3 spells CASSRAGGTSDTQYF. In nucleotides, the CDR3 is TGCGCCAGCAGCCGAGCGGGGGGGACGTCAGATACGCAGTATTTT. The chain carries TRBV5-1 and TRBJ2-3; 10 nucleotides align to TRBD2. Germline CDR1 and CDR2: SGHRS and YFSETQ. There are 15 residues in the CDR3. Trimming at V came to 4 bases and at J to 4 bases, leaving 6 bases not matched to a gene.

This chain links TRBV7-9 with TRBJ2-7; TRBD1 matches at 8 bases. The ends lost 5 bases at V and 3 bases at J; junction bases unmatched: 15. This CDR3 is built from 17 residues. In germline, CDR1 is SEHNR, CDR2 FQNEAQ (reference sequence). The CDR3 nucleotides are TGTGCCAGCAGCCCTCAGACCCACAGGGGGACCTTCTACGAGCAGTACTTC. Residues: CASSPQTHRGTFYEQYF.

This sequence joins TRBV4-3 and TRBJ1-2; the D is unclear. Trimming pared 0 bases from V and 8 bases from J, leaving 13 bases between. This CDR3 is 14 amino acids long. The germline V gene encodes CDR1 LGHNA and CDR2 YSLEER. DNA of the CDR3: TGCGCCAGCAGCCAAGATCTCGGAACCACCGGCTACACCTTC. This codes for CASSQDLGTTGYTF.

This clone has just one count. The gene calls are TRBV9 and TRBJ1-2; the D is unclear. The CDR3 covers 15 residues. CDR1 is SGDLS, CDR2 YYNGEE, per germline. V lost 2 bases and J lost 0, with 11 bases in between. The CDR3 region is CASSVDGFANYGYTF. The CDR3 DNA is TGTGCCAGCAGCGTGGACGGATTCGCTAACTATGGCTACACCTTC.

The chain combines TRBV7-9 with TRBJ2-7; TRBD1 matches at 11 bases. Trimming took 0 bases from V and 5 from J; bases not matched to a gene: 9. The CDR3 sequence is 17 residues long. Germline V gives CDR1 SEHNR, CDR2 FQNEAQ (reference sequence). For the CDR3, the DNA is TGTGCCAGCAGCTTAGCGACAGGGACAGGGGGTCCCAACGAGCAGTACTTC. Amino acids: CASSLATGTGGPNEQYF.